This T cell receptor beta chain was identified during a study of blood T cell repertoires in COVID-19. A word on this clone: The junction shows a germline mismatch at one end, possibly a read error.

The germline V gene has CDR1 MNHNY and CDR2 SVGAGI (reference sequence). The CDR3 loop spans 14 amino acids. Method: immunoSEQ multiplex PCR; TCRdb's copy keeps in-frame clones and lacks some. The sample has 200,000 to 300,000 clones, roughly nine tenths seen once. Input material: peripheral blood. The sequence was obtained from a man aged 35 to 55 who had recovered from COVID-19. The gene calls are TRBV6-6 and TRBJ2-7; 8 nucleotides align to TRBD1. This CDR3 is CASSYLRTGYGQYF. In DNA, the CDR3 is TGTGCCAGCAGTTACCTCCGGACAGGGTACGGGCAGTACTTC.